This T cell receptor (beta chain) was found in a study of control samples from healthy donors and cancer patients. Profiled with immunoSEQ multiplex PCR; TCRdb holds only in-frame clones, not every one. This table holds about 89,000 clones, approximately 86% found once. This clone was recorded only once. The clonotype was recovered from a man between 25 and 39 years old in good health. The sequencing sample was made of blood.

The CDR3 nucleotides are TGCGCCAGCAGTCAATCCGACCCTGGGGCGGCTTCACCCCTCCACTTT. Translating gives CASSQSDPGAASPLHF. This chain connects TRBV23-1 to TRBJ1-6, with D perhaps matching TRBD1 (5 bases). TRBV23-1 is treated as an ORF (open reading frame) with a function not yet certain. The CDR3 spans 16 residues. V was trimmed by 0 bases and J by 9 bases, leaving 15 bases between them.